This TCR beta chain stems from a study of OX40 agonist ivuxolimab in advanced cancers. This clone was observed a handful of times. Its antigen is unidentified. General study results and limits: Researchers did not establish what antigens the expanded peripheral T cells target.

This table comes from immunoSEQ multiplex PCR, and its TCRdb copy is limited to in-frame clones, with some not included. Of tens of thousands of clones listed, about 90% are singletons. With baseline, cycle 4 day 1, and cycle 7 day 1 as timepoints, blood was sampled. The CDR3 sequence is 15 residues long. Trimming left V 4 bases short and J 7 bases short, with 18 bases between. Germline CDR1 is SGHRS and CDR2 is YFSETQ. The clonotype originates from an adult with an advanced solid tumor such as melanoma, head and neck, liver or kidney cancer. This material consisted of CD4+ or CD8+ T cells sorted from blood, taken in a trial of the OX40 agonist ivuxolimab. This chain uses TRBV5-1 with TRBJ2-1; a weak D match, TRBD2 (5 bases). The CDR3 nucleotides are TGCGCCAGCAGCCCGTCGGCGGGCCCTAGTAATGAGCAGTTCTTC. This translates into CASSPSAGPSNEQFF.